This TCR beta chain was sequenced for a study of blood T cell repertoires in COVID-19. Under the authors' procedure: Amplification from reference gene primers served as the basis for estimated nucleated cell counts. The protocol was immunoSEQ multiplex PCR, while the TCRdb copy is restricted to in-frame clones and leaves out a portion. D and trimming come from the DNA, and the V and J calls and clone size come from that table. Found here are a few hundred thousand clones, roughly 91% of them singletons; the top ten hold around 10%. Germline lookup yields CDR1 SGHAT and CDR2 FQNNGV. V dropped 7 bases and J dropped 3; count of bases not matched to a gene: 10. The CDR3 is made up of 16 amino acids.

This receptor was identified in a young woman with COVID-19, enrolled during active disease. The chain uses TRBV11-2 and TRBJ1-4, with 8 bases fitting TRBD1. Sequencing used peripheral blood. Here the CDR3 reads CASTPGQVPANEKLFF. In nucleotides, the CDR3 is TGTGCCAGCACCCCGGGACAGGTACCGGCTAATGAAAAACTGTTTTTT. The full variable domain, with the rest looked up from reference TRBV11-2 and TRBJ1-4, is EAGVAQSPRYKIIEKRQSVAFWCNPISGHATLYWYQQILGQGPKLLIQFQNNGVVDDSQLPKDRFSAERLKGVDSTLKIQPAKLEDSAVYLCASTPGQVPANEKLFFGSGTQLSVL.